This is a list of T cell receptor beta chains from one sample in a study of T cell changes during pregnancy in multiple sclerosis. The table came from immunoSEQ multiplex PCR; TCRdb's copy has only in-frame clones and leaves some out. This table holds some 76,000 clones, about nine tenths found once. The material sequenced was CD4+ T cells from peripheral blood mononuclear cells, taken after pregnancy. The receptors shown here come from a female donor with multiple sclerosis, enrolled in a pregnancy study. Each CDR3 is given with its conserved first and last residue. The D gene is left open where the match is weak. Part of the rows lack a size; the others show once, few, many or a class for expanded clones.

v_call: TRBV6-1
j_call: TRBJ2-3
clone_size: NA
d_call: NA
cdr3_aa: CASSEAGERSDTQYF
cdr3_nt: TGTGCCAGCAGTGAAGCTGGGGAGAGATCAGATACGCAGTATTTT

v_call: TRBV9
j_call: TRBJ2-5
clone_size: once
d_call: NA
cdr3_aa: CASSVNWGEVETQYF
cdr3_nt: TGTGCCAGCAGCGTAAATTGGGGGGAGGTGGAGACCCAGTACTTC

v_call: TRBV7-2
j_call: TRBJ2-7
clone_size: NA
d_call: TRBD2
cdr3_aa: CASSRTSGGDYEQYF
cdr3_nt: TGTGCCAGCAGCCGAACTAGCGGGGGGGACTACGAGCAGTACTTC

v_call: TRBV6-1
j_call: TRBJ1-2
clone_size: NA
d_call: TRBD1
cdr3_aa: CASSEADRAVRYGYTF
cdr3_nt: TGTGCCAGCAGTGAAGCGGACAGGGCGGTTCGTTATGGCTACACCTTC

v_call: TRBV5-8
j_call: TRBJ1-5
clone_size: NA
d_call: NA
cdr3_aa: CASSLAVSARLNQPQHF
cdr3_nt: TGTGCCAGCAGCTTGGCCGTGTCCGCCCGACTGAATCAGCCCCAGCATTTT

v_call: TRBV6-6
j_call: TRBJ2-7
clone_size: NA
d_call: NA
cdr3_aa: CASMVGHEQYF
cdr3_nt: TGTGCCAGCATGGTGGGCCACGAGCAGTACTTC

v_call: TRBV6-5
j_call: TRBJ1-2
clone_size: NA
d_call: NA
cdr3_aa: CATTDPGGRGYTF
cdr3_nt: TGTGCCACTACCGACCCGGGAGGTCGTGGCTACACCTTC

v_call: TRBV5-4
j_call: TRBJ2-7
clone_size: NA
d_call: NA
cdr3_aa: CASSREDSRVHEQYF
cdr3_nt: TGTGCCAGCAGCCGCGAGGATTCCCGGGTCCACGAGCAGTACTTC

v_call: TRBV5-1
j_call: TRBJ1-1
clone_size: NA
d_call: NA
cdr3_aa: CASSTEAGEAFF
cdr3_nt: TGCGCCAGCAGTACAGAGGCGGGTGAAGCTTTCTTT

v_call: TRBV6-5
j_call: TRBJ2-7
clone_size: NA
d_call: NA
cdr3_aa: CASRNSGGYEQYF
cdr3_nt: TGTGCCAGCAGGAATAGCGGTGGATACGAGCAGTACTTC

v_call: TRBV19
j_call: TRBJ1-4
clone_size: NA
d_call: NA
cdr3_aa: CASSTGFAEKLFF
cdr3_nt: TGTGCCAGTAGCACCGGTTTTGCTGAAAAACTGTTTTTT

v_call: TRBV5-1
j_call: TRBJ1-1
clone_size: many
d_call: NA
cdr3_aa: CASSLALQGNTEAFF
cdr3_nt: TGCGCCAGCAGCTTGGCCTTACAGGGGAACACTGAAGCTTTCTTT

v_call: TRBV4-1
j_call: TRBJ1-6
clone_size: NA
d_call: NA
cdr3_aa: CASSQKDGLRGSPLHF
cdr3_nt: TGCGCCAGCAGCCAAAAAGACGGGCTCAGGGGTTCACCCCTCCACTTT

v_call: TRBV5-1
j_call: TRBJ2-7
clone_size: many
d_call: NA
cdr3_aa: CASSFEGREQYF
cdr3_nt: TGCGCCAGCAGTTTCGAGGGCCGCGAGCAGTACTTC

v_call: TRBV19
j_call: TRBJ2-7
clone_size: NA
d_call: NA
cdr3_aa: CASSPKGQLYEQYF
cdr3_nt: TGTGCCAGTAGTCCCAAAGGACAGCTTTACGAGCAGTACTTC

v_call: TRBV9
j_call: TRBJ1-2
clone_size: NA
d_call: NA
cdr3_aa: CASSVAWGQGMSYGYTF
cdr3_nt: TGTGCCAGCAGCGTAGCCTGGGGTCAGGGGATGAGCTATGGCTACACCTTC

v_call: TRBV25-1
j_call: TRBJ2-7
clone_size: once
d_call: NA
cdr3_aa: CATSLQGLEQYF
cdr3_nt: TGTGCCACCTCGTTACAGGGCCTCGAGCAGTACTTC

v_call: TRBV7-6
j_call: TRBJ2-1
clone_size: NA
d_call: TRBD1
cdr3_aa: CASSSLFVGQNYNEQFF
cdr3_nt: TGTGCCAGCAGCTCCTTATTCGTGGGACAGAACTACAATGAGCAGTTCTTC

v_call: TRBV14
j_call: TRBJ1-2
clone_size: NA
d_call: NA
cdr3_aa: CASSQWMGGRNYGYTF
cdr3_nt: TGTGCCAGCAGCCAGTGGATGGGGGGGAGAAACTATGGCTACACCTTC

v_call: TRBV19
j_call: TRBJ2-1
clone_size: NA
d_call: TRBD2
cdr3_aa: CASSPSDARLAGGKTNEQFF
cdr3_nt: TGTGCCAGTAGTCCTTCGGACGCCCGACTAGCGGGAGGAAAAACCAATGAGCAGTTCTTC

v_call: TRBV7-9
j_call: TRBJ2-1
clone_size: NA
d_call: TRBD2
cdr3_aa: CARTDGTNGNEQFF
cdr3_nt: TGTGCCAGGACGGACGGGACTAATGGTAATGAGCAGTTCTTC

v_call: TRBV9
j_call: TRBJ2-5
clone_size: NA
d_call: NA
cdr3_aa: CASSTSGTPQETQYF
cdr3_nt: TGTGCCAGCAGCACATCCGGGACACCTCAAGAGACCCAGTACTTC

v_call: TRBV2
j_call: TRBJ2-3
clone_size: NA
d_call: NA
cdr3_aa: CASSEIRVYTDTQYF
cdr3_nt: TGTGCCAGCAGCGAAATACGGGTTTACACAGATACGCAGTATTTT

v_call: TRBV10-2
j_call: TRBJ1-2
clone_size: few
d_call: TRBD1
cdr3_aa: CASSDGGGQGYGYTF
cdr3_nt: TGCGCCAGCAGTGATGGCGGGGGACAGGGGTATGGCTACACCTTC

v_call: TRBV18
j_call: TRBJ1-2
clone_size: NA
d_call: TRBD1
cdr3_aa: CASSPPGGNYGYTF
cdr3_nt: TGTGCCAGCTCACCTCCAGGGGGGAACTATGGCTACACCTTC

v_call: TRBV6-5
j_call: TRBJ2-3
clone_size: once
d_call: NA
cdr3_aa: CASSFETTDTQYF
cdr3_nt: TGTGCCAGCAGTTTTGAAACAACAGATACGCAGTATTTT

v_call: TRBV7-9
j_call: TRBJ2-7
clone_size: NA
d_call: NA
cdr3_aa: CASSSVLEQYF
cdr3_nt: TGTGCCAGCAGCTCGGTTCTCGAGCAGTACTTC

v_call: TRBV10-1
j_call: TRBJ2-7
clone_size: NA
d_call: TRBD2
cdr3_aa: CASRGTSGRYEQYF
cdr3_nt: TGCGCCAGCAGGGGGACTAGCGGGAGATACGAGCAGTACTTC

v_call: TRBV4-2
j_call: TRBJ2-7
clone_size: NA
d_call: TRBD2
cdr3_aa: CASSQDLAGSGYEQYF
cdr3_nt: TGTGCCAGCAGCCAAGATCTAGCGGGATCGGGGTACGAGCAGTACTTC

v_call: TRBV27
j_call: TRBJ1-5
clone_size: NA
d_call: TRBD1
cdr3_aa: CASSPDRARSNQPQHF
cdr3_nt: TGTGCCAGCAGTCCGGACAGGGCCCGCAGCAATCAGCCCCAGCATTTT

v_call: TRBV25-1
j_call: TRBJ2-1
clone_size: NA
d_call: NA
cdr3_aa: CASSELGTQIHNEQFF
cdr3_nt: TGTGCCAGCAGTGAACTCGGGACACAGATACACAATGAGCAGTTCTTC

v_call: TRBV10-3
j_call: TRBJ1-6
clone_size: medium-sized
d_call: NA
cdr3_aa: CAISVGANSPLHF
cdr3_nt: TGTGCCATCAGTGTGGGGGCTAATTCACCCCTCCACTTT